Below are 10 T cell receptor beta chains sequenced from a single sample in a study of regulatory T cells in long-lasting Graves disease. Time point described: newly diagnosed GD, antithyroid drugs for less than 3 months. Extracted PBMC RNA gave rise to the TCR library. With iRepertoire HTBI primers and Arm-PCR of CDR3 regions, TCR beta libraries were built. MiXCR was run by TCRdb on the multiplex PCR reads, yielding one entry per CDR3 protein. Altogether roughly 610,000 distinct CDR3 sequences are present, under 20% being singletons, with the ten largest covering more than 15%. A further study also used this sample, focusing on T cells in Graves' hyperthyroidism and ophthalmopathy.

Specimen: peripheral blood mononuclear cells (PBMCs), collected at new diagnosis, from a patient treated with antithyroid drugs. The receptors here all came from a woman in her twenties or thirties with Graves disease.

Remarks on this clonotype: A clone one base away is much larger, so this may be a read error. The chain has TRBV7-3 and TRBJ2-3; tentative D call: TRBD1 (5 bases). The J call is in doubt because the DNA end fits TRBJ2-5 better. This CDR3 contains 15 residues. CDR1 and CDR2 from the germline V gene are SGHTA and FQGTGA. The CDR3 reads CAGSLNLGQGGTQYF. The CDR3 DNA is TGTGCCGGCAGCTTAAATTTAGGGCAGGGTGGGACCCAGTACTTC.

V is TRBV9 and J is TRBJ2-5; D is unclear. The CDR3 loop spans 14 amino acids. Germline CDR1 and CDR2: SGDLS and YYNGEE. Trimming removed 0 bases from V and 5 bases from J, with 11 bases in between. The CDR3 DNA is TGTGCCAGCAGCGTAGCGTCCCAACCGGAGACCCAGTACTTC. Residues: CASSVASQPETQYF.

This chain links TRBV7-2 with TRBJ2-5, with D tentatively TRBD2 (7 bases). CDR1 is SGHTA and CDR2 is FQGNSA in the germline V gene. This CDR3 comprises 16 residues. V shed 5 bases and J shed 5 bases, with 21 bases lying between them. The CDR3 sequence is CASSPGSWRGGETQYF. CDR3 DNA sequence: TGTGCCAGCAGCCCGGGCAGCTGGAGGGGGGGGGAGACCCAGTACTTC.

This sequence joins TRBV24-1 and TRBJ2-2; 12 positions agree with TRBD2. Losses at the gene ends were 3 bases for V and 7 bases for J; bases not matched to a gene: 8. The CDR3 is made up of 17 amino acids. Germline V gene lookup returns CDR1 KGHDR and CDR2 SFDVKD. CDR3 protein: CATSDASGRAWVGELFF. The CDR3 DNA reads TGTGCCACCAGTGATGCTAGCGGGAGGGCCTGGGTCGGGGAGCTGTTTTTT.

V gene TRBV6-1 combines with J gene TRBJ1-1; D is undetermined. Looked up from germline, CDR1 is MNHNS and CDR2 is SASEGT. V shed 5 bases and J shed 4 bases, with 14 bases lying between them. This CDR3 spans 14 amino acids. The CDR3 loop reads CASSPLGWATEAFF. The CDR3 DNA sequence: TGTGCCAGCAGTCCCCTGGGGTGGGCCACTGAAGCTTTCTTT.

DNA for the CDR3: TGTGCCAGCAGTTGGTTGGATAATTCACCCCTCCACTTT. Translating gives CASSWLDNSPLHF. The V and J genes are TRBV28 and TRBJ1-6; D gene ambiguous. V lost 4 bases, J lost 5 bases, and 6 bases lay in between. Germline V CDR1 and CDR2: MDHEN, SYDVKM. The CDR3 sequence is 13 residues long.

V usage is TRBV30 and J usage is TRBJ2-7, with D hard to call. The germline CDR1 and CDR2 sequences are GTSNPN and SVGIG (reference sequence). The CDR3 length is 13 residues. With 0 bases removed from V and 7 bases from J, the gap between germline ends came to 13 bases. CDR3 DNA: TGTGCCTGGAGTGTTTTAAGCCTGGGAGAGCAGTACTTC. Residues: CAWSVLSLGEQYF.

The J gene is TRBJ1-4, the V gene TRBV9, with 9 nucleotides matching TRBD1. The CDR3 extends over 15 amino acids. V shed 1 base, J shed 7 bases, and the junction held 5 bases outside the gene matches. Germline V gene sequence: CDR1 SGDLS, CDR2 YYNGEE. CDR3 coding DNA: TGTGCCAGCAGCGTAACAGGGGGCGGCGGTGAAAAACTGTTTTTT. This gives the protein CASSVTGGGGEKLFF.

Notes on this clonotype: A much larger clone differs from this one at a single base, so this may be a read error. The CDR3 region has the DNA TGTGCCAGCAGTTTAAGACAGGGGAGGCAAGAGACCCAGTTCTTC. It specifies CASSLRQGRQETQFF. The V and J genes are TRBV12-3 or TRBV12-4 and TRBJ2-1; 8 nucleotides agree with TRBD1. The CDR3 spans 15 residues. Trimming removed 2 bases from V and 13 bases from J; junction bases left unmatched: 13.

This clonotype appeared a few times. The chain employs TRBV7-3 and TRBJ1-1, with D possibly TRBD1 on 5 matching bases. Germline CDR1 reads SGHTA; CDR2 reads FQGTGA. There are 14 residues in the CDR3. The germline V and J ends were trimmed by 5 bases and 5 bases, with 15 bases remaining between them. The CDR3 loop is CASSPGVRGTEAFF. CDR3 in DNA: TGTGCCAGCAGCCCCGGAGTTAGGGGAACTGAAGCTTTCTTT.